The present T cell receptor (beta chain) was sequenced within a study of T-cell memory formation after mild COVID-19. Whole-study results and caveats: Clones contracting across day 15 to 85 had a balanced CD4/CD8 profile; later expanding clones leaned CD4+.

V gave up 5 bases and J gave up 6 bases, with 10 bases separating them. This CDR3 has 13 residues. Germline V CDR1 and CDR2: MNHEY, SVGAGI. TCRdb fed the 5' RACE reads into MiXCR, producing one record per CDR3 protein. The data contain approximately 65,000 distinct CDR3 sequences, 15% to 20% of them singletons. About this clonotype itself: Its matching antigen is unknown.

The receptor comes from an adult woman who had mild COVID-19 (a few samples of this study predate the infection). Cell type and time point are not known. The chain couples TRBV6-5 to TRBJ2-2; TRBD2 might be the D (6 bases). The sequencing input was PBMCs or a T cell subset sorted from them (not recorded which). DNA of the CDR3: TGTGCCAGCAGTCCCCCGGGGGCCGGGGAGCTGTTTTTT. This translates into CASSPPGAGELFF.